This TCR beta chain was captured in a study of blood T cell repertoires in COVID-19. The wider study: The United States, Italy and Spain were the sources of the acute and convalescent COVID-19 samples.

Original handling: Using reference gene primer amplification, nucleated cell counts were estimated. The table came from immunoSEQ multiplex PCR; TCRdb's copy has only in-frame clones and leaves some out. D and trimming were read from the DNA, whereas the V and J calls and clone size are those reported in that table. The table records around 310,000 clones, 90% of them present only once. The CDR3 sequence is 14 residues long. Trimming took 6 bases from V and 1 from J, leaving 13 bases between them. Per germline, CDR1 SGHNT and CDR2 YYREEE (reference sequence). V and J are TRBV5-4 and TRBJ1-1; D may be TRBD1 (6 bases). The sequence was obtained from a woman between 35 and 50 years old with COVID-19, enrolled during active disease. The sequenced sample was peripheral blood. The chain's CDR3 is CASTRGIGNTEAFF. The CDR3 DNA reads as TGTGCCAGCACCAGGGGAATCGGGAACACTGAAGCTTTCTTT.